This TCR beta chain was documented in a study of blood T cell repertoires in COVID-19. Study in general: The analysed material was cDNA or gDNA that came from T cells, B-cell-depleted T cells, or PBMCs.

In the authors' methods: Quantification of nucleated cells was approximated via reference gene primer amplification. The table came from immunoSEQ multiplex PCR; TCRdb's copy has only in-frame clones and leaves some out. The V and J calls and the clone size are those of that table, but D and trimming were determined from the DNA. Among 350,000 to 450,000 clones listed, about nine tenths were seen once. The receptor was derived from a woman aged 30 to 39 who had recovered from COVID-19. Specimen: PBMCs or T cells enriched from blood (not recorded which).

The CDR3 reads CASSSFSGQGGPLHF. CDR3 nucleotide sequence: TGTGCCAGCAGTTCGTTTTCGGGACAGGGTGGACCCCTCCACTTT. The chain combines TRBV27 with TRBJ1-6; 9 nucleotides match TRBD1. CDR1 MNHEY and CDR2 SMNVEV come from the germline V gene (reference sequence). This CDR3 has 15 residues. V lost 4 bases, J lost 12 bases, and 10 bases stayed unmatched.